A single sample gave rise to the 20 T cell receptor beta chains below, sequenced in a study of cytomegalovirus exposure and HLA in healthy donors. PCR primers comprised 60 Vbeta and 13 Jbeta primers. Profiling relied on immunoSEQ multiplex PCR, and the TCRdb table lists in-frame clones only, not all of them. The sample contains 200,000 to 250,000 clones, more than 75% of which appear only once. Sequencing input: PBMCs. These TCRs come from a human donor in good health.

The V and J genes are TRBV7-9 and TRBJ1-2; D perhaps matches TRBD1 (6 bases). The CDR3 sequence is 15 residues long. Germline lookup yields CDR1 SEHNR and CDR2 FQNEAQ (reference sequence). Trimming cost V 4 bases and J 1 base, with 13 bases left between them. CDR3 in DNA: TGTGCCAGCAGCTCCCCAAGGACAGATAACTATGGCTACACCTTC. Translated, it gives CASSSPRTDNYGYTF.

The chain couples TRBV18 to TRBJ2-3; TRBD2 agrees at 7 bases. The trim removed 3 bases at V and 2 bases at J, leaving 5 bases unmatched. CDR1 is KGHSH and CDR2 is LQKENI in the germline V gene. The CDR3 is made up of 15 amino acids. This CDR3 is CASSPGLGDTDTQYF. In DNA, the CDR3 is TGTGCCAGCTCACCTGGACTAGGGGACACAGATACGCAGTATTTT.

The chain employs TRBV6-1 and TRBJ2-1; 11 bases fit TRBD2. CDR1 MNHNS and CDR2 SASEGT come from the germline V gene. The V segment lost 4 bases and the J segment 4 bases; nucleotides outside the gene matches: 3. This CDR3 is built from 15 residues. The chain's CDR3 is CASSGGTSGYNEQFF. The CDR3 DNA is TGTGCCAGCAGTGGGGGGACTAGCGGATACAATGAGCAGTTCTTC.

The J gene is TRBJ2-3, the V gene TRBV9, with 9 bases lining up with TRBD2. Trimming took 4 bases from V and 2 from J; bases not matched to a gene: 17. Germline CDR1 reads SGDLS; CDR2 reads YYNGEE. This CDR3 has 19 amino acids. As DNA, the CDR3 is TGTGCCAGCAGCTTTACCATTTTAGCGGGAGAGGGGGCCACAGATACGCAGTATTTT. It is translated as CASSFTILAGEGATDTQYF.

The rearrangement joins TRBV5-1 to TRBJ2-7; 8 bases are shared with TRBD2. V was pared by 2 bases and J by 2 bases, with 6 bases of the junction left unmatched. CDR1 SGHRS and CDR2 YFSETQ come from the germline V gene. The CDR3 has 15 residues. This chain's CDR3 is CASSLGREAPYEQYF. Written as DNA, the CDR3 is TGCGCCAGCAGCTTAGGGCGGGAGGCTCCCTACGAGCAGTACTTC.

The gene calls are TRBV7-8 and TRBJ1-2, with 10 bases lining up with TRBD1. CDR1 and CDR2 (germline): SGHVS, FQNEAQ. CDR3 length: 16 residues. After removal of 5 bases from V and 2 bases from J, the junction contained 8 bases not matched to a gene. CDR3 sequence reads: CASSPGGGQGNYGYTF. Here the CDR3 DNA reads TGTGCCAGCAGCCCCGGGGGGGGACAGGGGAACTATGGCTACACCTTC.

This clone was recorded once. This chain uses TRBV12-5 with TRBJ2-3, with TRBD2 identical over 11 bases. This CDR3 has 17 residues. Germline V lookup: CDR1 LGHNT, CDR2 FRNRAP. J gave up 4 bases and V 1 base, and 7 bases lay outside the gene matches. CDR3 region: CASGLGTLAGASDTQYF. For the CDR3, the DNA is TGTGCTAGTGGTTTGGGAACACTAGCGGGAGCGTCAGATACGCAGTATTTT.

The chain uses TRBV10-3 and TRBJ2-7, with 9 bases lining up with TRBD1. The CDR3 totals 14 residues. The V gene's germline CDR1 is ENHRY and CDR2 SYGVKD. After removal of 4 bases from V and 6 bases from J, the junction contained 7 bases not matched to a gene. CDR3 amino acids: CAISGRTGESEQYF. Here the CDR3 DNA reads TGTGCCATCAGTGGACGGACAGGGGAGTCCGAGCAGTACTTC.

CDR3 amino acids: CASSFPGGPTDTQYF. The CDR3 DNA is TGTGCCAGCAGCTTCCCCGGAGGACCGACAGATACGCAGTATTTT. V and J are TRBV5-4 and TRBJ2-3; D may be TRBD2 (5 bases). The V gene's germline CDR1 is SGHNT and CDR2 YYREEE (reference sequence). With 2 bases removed from V and 3 bases from J, the gap between germline ends came to 13 bases. The CDR3 runs to 15 residues.

The chain joins TRBV7-8 to TRBJ2-2; unclear D gene. The CDR3 runs to 16 residues. Between the trimmed V and J ends, which lost 5 bases and 4 bases, there was a span of 17 bases. Germline V gene sequence: CDR1 SGHVS, CDR2 FQNEAQ. Written as DNA, the CDR3 is TGTGCCAGCAGCCCAATTAGTCCGATGAGCACCGGGGAGCTGTTTTTT. Its protein product is CASSPISPMSTGELFF.

This clone was seen a few times. The rearrangement links TRBV29-1 to TRBJ1-5, with unresolved D. Germline lookup yields CDR1 SQVTM and CDR2 ANQGSEA. The V end was cut by 6 bases, the J end by 6 bases, with 12 bases between. This CDR3 region has 12 residues. CDR3 bases: TGCAGCGTGGCTACTTCGGGTCAGCCCCAGCATTTT. Protein: CSVATSGQPQHF.

V gene TRBV25-1 combines with J gene TRBJ2-5; D might be TRBD1 (6 bases). In germline, CDR1 is MGHDK, CDR2 SYGVNS. The germline V and J ends were trimmed by 6 bases and 0 bases, with 17 bases remaining between them. The CDR3 runs to 16 residues. DNA of the CDR3: TGTGCCAGCAGCACCACAGGGTTGGGGTACCAAGAGACCCAGTACTTC. It specifies CASSTTGLGYQETQYF.

The chain carries TRBV5-4 and TRBJ1-1; no firm D call. The CDR3 has 13 residues. V was cut by 1 base and J by 1 base, with 5 bases left in between. Germline V gene data show CDR1 as SGHNT and CDR2 as YYREEE (reference sequence). The CDR3 loop is CASSLNWNTEAFF. The CDR3 DNA reads TGTGCCAGCAGCTTGAACTGGAACACTGAAGCTTTCTTT.

The chain employs TRBV5-4 and TRBJ2-5; 14 nucleotides align to TRBD2. The germline V gene encodes CDR1 SGHNT and CDR2 YYREEE (reference sequence). The CDR3 runs 15 residues. V dropped 3 bases and J dropped 5; count of bases not matched to a gene: 3. The CDR3 DNA sequence: TGTGCCAGCAGCTCGGGACTAGCGGGAGCGGAGACCCAGTACTTC. Protein product: CASSSGLAGAETQYF.

The chain joins TRBV5-4 to TRBJ2-7, with TRBD2 identical over 8 bases. Trimming at V came to 4 bases and at J to 4 bases, leaving 4 bases not matched to a gene. Germline values: CDR1 SGHNT, CDR2 YYREEE (reference sequence). This CDR3 region has 13 residues. The CDR3 coding sequence is TGTGCCAGCAGCACCGGACTAGCTTACGAGCAGTACTTC. Amino acids: CASSTGLAYEQYF.

J is TRBJ2-7 and V is TRBV4-3, with unresolved D. This CDR3 has 14 residues. V lost 0 bases and J lost 4, with 10 bases in between. Germline-derived CDR1 and CDR2 are LGHNA and YSLEER. The chain's CDR3 is CASSQERGSYEQYF. The CDR3 DNA follows: TGCGCCAGCAGCCAAGAGAGAGGCAGTTACGAGCAGTACTTC.

The V and J genes are TRBV5-4 and TRBJ1-1; 7 nucleotides align to TRBD1. Trimming removed 4 bases from V and 6 bases from J; junction bases left unmatched: 9. Germline CDR1 reads SGHNT; CDR2 reads YYREEE (reference sequence). CDR3 size: 14 residues. The CDR3 sequence is CASSQGADRPEAFF. CDR3 bases: TGTGCCAGCAGCCAAGGAGCGGACAGGCCTGAAGCTTTCTTT.

In nucleotides, the CDR3 is TGTGCCAGCAGCCCCGGTTCGGCAGGCGCCGAGCAGTACTTC. Its translation: CASSPGSAGAEQYF. V is TRBV7-3 and J is TRBJ2-7; D unclear. The germline gives CDR1 SGHTA, CDR2 FQGTGA. This CDR3 region has 14 residues. The V and J ends lost 5 bases and 6 bases respectively, with 17 bases between them.

The chain combines TRBV29-1 with TRBJ2-1; tentative D call: TRBD1 (5 bases). Trimming took off 2 bases at V and 2 bases at J, with 10 bases between the two ends. The CDR3 extends over 14 amino acids. Germline CDR1 SQVTM, CDR2 ANQGSEA. The CDR3 here is CSVEPEQAYNEQFF. In nucleotides, the CDR3 is TGCAGCGTTGAACCGGAACAGGCCTACAATGAGCAGTTCTTC.

The V and J genes are TRBV27 and TRBJ1-1, with 7 bases identical to TRBD1. The V and J ends lost 4 bases and 3 bases, in that order; junction bases with no gene match: 8. The CDR3 has 15 residues. Per germline, CDR1 MNHEY and CDR2 SMNVEV (reference sequence). The CDR3 sequence: CASSSLGGTDTEAFF. The CDR3 DNA reads TGTGCCAGCAGTTCTCTAGGGGGCACGGACACTGAAGCTTTCTTT.